A selection of T cell receptor beta chains follows, all from one sample in a study of T cells in Graves' hyperthyroidism and ophthalmopathy. MiXCR, run by TCRdb on the multiplex PCR reads, gives a single entry per CDR3 protein. The sample consists of about 360,000 distinct CDR3 sequences, around 13% of them appearing once. The specimen sequenced was blood. These receptors were taken from a woman aged 18-29 years with Graves' hyperthyroidism. The CDR3 runs from the conserved cysteine through the conserved F or W. A D gene is named only where the DNA matches it firmly. Clone size is given for some rows only: seen once, a few or many times, or a class if the clone is expanded.

j_call clone_size d_call v_call cdr3_aa cdr3_nt
TRBJ2-7 many . TRBV5-1 CASSITTGTYEQYF TGCGCCAGCAGCATCACGACAGGAACCTACGAGCAGTACTTC
TRBJ1-5 few . TRBV20-1 CSARGDWGQPQHF TGCAGTGCTAGGGGAGATTGGGGTCAGCCCCAGCATTTT
TRBJ2-7 many . TRBV27 CASSSSDRSYEQYF TGTGCCAGCAGTTCCTCGGACCGCTCCTACGAGCAGTACTTC
TRBJ2-3 many . TRBV20-1 CSARDRRSPEPLSTDTQYF TGCAGTGCTAGAGACCGTCGCTCACCAGAGCCTCTAAGCACAGATACGCAGTATTTT
TRBJ2-1 . TRBD1 TRBV6-1 CATAGTGVVNEQFF TGTGCCACAGCCGGGACAGGGGTCGTAAATGAGCAGTTCTTC
TRBJ1-5 . . TRBV12-3/TRBV12-4 CASSLWGRRAAQHF TGTGCCAGCAGTTTATGGGGGCGGAGGGCGGCCCAGCATTTT
TRBJ1-5 many TRBD1 TRBV28 CASSSGQLITQPQHF TGTGCCAGCAGTTCGGGACAGCTGATCACTCAGCCCCAGCATTTT
TRBJ1-4 many . TRBV4-3 CASSQGAGHEKLFF TGCGCCAGCAGCCAAGGAGCGGGGCATGAAAAACTGTTTTTT
TRBJ2-1 . . TRBV19 CASSLRFEFWNEQFF TGTGCCAGTAGCCTTAGGTTCGAGTTCTGGAATGAGCAGTTCTTC
TRBJ1-5 many TRBD1 TRBV6-2/TRBV6-3 CASSYSRGPAQHF TGTGCCAGCAGTTACTCGAGGGGGCCGGCCCAGCATTTT
TRBJ2-1 . TRBD2 TRBV4-1 CASSRTGGGPTYNEQFF TGCGCCAGCAGCCGGACTGGGGGAGGGCCGACATACAATGAGCAGTTCTTC
TRBJ2-2 . TRBD2 TRBV28 CASRGGTSGTVGELFF TGTGCCAGCAGGGGCGGGACTAGCGGGACGGTCGGGGAGCTGTTTTTT
TRBJ2-7 few . TRBV14 CASSQEQGSEQYF TGTGCCAGCAGCCAAGAACAGGGAAGCGAGCAGTACTTC
TRBJ1-1 many TRBD1 TRBV2 CARRPTGITEAFF TGTGCCAGACGACCGACAGGGATCACTGAAGCTTTCTTT
TRBJ2-1 . TRBD2 TRBV29-1 CSVIRLAGDNEQFF TGCAGCGTGATTCGACTAGCGGGAGACAATGAGCAGTTCTTC
TRBJ2-2 . TRBD2 TRBV7-3 CASSPHSSGGNTGELFF TGTGCCAGCAGCCCTCATTCTAGCGGGGGGAACACCGGGGAGCTGTTTTTT
TRBJ1-3 many . TRBV15 CATSSESGASGNTIYF TGTGCCACCAGCAGTGAGTCAGGGGCCTCTGGAAACACCATATATTTT
TRBJ1-5 many . TRBV20-1 CSARPDLNQPQHF TGCAGTGCTAGACCGGACCTCAATCAGCCCCAGCATTTT
TRBJ1-4 many . TRBV12-3/TRBV12-4 CASSFQGGWVEKLFF TGTGCCAGCAGTTTCCAGGGAGGGTGGGTGGAAAAACTGTTTTTT
TRBJ1-1 few . TRBV29-1 CSGAVGRGLTEAFF TGCAGCGGGGCAGTCGGCAGGGGCCTGACTGAAGCTTTCTTT
TRBJ2-2 few . TRBV6-2/TRBV6-3 CASSYYPSAGELFF TGTGCCAGCAGTTACTACCCTTCCGCCGGGGAGCTGTTTTTT
TRBJ1-5 many . TRBV28 CASSPLQSSNQPQHF TGTGCCAGCAGTCCCCTACAGAGTAGCAATCAGCCCCAGCATTTT
TRBJ2-7 many TRBD2 TRBV2 CASSRRLAGVEQYF TGTGCCAGCAGTCGTAGACTAGCGGGAGTGGAGCAGTACTTC
TRBJ1-1 many . TRBV4-1 CASSQRTLGDTEAFF TGCGCCAGCAGCCAGAGGACTCTTGGAGACACTGAAGCTTTCTTT
TRBJ1-4 many . TRBV6-1 CASSPGRVNEKLFF TGTGCCAGCAGTCCGGGACGGGTCAATGAAAAACTGTTTTTT
TRBJ2-2 . TRBD1 TRBV18 CASSWDRGPTGELFF TGTGCCAGCTCTTGGGACAGGGGTCCAACCGGGGAGCTGTTTTTT
TRBJ1-5 few . TRBV27 CASSSRFSGNQPQHF TGTGCCAGCAGTTCCCGTTTCAGCGGAAATCAGCCCCAGCATTTT
TRBJ2-7 few TRBD2 TRBV6-2/TRBV6-3 CASRSSGYTYEQYF TGTGCCAGCAGATCTAGCGGGTACACCTACGAGCAGTACTTC
TRBJ1-5 many . TRBV7-2 CASSSRGSGIQPQHF TGTGCCAGCAGCTCTCGGGGCTCAGGGATTCAGCCCCAGCATTTT
TRBJ2-7 many . TRBV20-1 CSARDWKGGGYEQYF TGCAGTGCTAGAGATTGGAAGGGAGGAGGGTACGAGCAGTACTTC
TRBJ2-1 many . TRBV30 CAWSDSVRQFF TGTGCCTGGAGCGACTCCGTCCGGCAGTTCTTC
TRBJ1-5 many TRBD1 TRBV12-5 CASGLRDRGFRNQPQHF TGTGCTAGTGGTTTGAGAGACAGGGGTTTTAGAAATCAGCCCCAGCATTTT
TRBJ2-2 few . TRBV29-1 CSVRLQTGELFF TGCAGCGTCCGACTCCAAACCGGGGAGCTGTTTTTT
TRBJ2-7 . TRBD2 TRBV12-3/TRBV12-4 CASSLSVLADPTYEQYF TGTGCCAGCAGTTTGTCGGTTCTAGCGGACCCTACCTACGAGCAGTACTTC
TRBJ1-5 many . TRBV18 CASSEMNNQPQHF TGTGCCAGCTCAGAGATGAACAATCAGCCCCAGCATTTT
TRBJ1-5 many . TRBV5-1 CASSLGDNNQPQHF TGCGCCAGCAGCTTGGGGGATAACAATCAGCCCCAGCATTTT
TRBJ2-2 many . TRBV6-6 CASSYRPGITAGELFF TGTGCCAGCAGTTACCGGCCGGGAATTACGGCCGGGGAGCTGTTTTTT
TRBJ1-2 many . TRBV3-1 CASSQDGREEYGYTF TGTGCCAGCAGCCAGGACGGCAGGGAAGAATATGGCTACACCTTC
TRBJ2-2 many . TRBV28 CASSSGGTGNTGELFF TGTGCCAGCAGTTCCGGAGGCACAGGGAACACCGGGGAGCTGTTTTTT
TRBJ2-2 . . TRBV6-2/TRBV6-3 CASKPLPGGASRGELFF TGTGCCAGCAAACCTCTACCTGGGGGGGCGAGCCGCGGGGAGCTGTTTTTT
TRBJ2-5 few . TRBV4-1 CASSQPGAGTQYF TGCGCCAGCAGCCAACCGGGGGCCGGGACCCAGTACTTC
TRBJ2-1 . TRBD2 TRBV20-1 CSAHSGTHYEQFF TGCAGTGCCCATAGCGGGACCCACTATGAGCAGTTCTTC
TRBJ1-1 many TRBD1 TRBV12-3/TRBV12-4 CASSLQGANTEAFF TGTGCCAGCAGTTTACAGGGGGCGAACACTGAAGCTTTCTTT
TRBJ2-3 many TRBD1 TRBV2 CASSGDSHWDTQYF TGTGCCAGCAGTGGGGACAGTCATTGGGATACGCAGTATTTT
TRBJ2-3 many TRBD2 TRBV7-9 CASSSRSGVRDTQYF TGTGCCAGCAGCTCCCGTAGCGGGGTGAGAGATACGCAGTATTTT
TRBJ1-4 many . TRBV6-1 CATSPWEGNEKLFF TGTGCCACGTCCCCGTGGGAGGGAAATGAAAAACTGTTTTTT
TRBJ2-7 many . TRBV20-1 CSARDLVVYEQYF TGCAGTGCTAGAGACCTAGTAGTCTACGAGCAGTACTTC
TRBJ1-2 many . TRBV20-1 CSARTAANYGYTF TGCAGTGCTAGGACAGCGGCTAACTATGGCTACACCTTC
TRBJ2-7 . . TRBV4-1 CASGHREAGAYEQYF TGCGCCAGCGGCCACAGGGAGGCCGGCGCTTACGAGCAGTACTTC
TRBJ1-6 many . TRBV6-1 CASSPALSAYNSPLHF TGTGCCAGCAGTCCCGCCCTCTCGGCCTATAATTCACCCCTCCACTTT
TRBJ2-1 many TRBD2 TRBV29-1 CSVSGGGRSYNEQFF TGCAGCGTTTCTGGCGGGGGTCGCTCCTACAATGAGCAGTTCTTC
TRBJ1-5 few . TRBV30 CAWSVQGGSNQPQHF TGTGCCTGGAGTGTACAAGGTGGGAGCAATCAGCCCCAGCATTTT
TRBJ2-2 few . TRBV6-2/TRBV6-3 CASSLGSFTGTGELFF TGTGCCAGCAGTTTGGGGTCTTTCACGGGCACCGGGGAGCTGTTTTTT
TRBJ2-5 few . TRBV19 CASSPDPGGETQYF TGTGCCAGTAGTCCGGACCCCGGCGGAGAGACCCAGTACTTC
TRBJ1-5 many TRBD1 TRBV19 CASSGLLLGTGTQPQHF TGTGCCAGTAGTGGATTGCTCCTCGGGACAGGCACTCAGCCCCAGCATTTT